The rows below give T cell receptor beta chains drawn from one sample of a study of T cell changes during pregnancy in multiple sclerosis. Assay used: immunoSEQ multiplex PCR; TCRdb lists only in-frame clones, some missing. The profile shows about 98,000 clones, 92% of them singletons. The sample consisted of peripheral blood, taken after pregnancy. The receptors originated from a female donor in good health, enrolled as a control in a pregnancy study. Both conserved end residues are part of each CDR3. D genes are given only for firm matches. Clone size is shown for a subset of rows, as once, few, many or a class of expanded clone.

abundance: once
v_gene: TRBV28
d_gene: TRBD1
j_gene: TRBJ1-2
CDR3aa: CASSQYIPGGYGYTF
CDR3nt: TGTGCCAGCAGTCAGTACATCCCAGGGGGCTATGGCTACACCTTC

abundance: .
v_gene: TRBV7-3
d_gene: .
j_gene: TRBJ1-1
CDR3aa: CASSKSGTRDTEAFF
CDR3nt: TGTGCCAGCAGCAAATCCGGGACACGTGATACTGAAGCTTTCTTT

abundance: .
v_gene: TRBV7-7
d_gene: TRBD2
j_gene: TRBJ2-7
CDR3aa: CASSLSAGDYEQYF
CDR3nt: TGTGCTAGCAGCTTATCGGCGGGGGACTACGAGCAGTACTTC

abundance: .
v_gene: TRBV28
d_gene: TRBD2
j_gene: TRBJ2-3
CDR3aa: CASNAVAGGADTQYF
CDR3nt: TGTGCCAGCAACGCCGTAGCGGGAGGGGCAGATACGCAGTATTTT

abundance: .
v_gene: TRBV13
d_gene: .
j_gene: TRBJ2-5
CDR3aa: CASSADFKETQYF
CDR3nt: TGTGCCAGCAGCGCGGACTTTAAAGAGACCCAGTACTTC

abundance: .
v_gene: TRBV10-2
d_gene: .
j_gene: TRBJ1-4
CDR3aa: CASRSQVTNEKLFF
CDR3nt: TGCGCCAGCAGATCACAGGTGACTAATGAAAAACTGTTTTTT

abundance: .
v_gene: TRBV7-9
d_gene: TRBD1
j_gene: TRBJ2-1
CDR3aa: CASSSGQGGFWNEQFF
CDR3nt: TGTGCCAGCAGCTCAGGACAGGGCGGTTTTTGGAATGAGCAGTTCTTC

abundance: .
v_gene: TRBV2
d_gene: .
j_gene: TRBJ2-7
CDR3aa: CASSGSRRNNEQYF
CDR3nt: TGTGCCAGCAGTGGTAGCCGGCGGAATAACGAGCAGTACTTC

abundance: .
v_gene: TRBV5-1
d_gene: .
j_gene: TRBJ2-7
CDR3aa: CASSWGDSYYEQYF
CDR3nt: TGCGCCAGCAGCTGGGGGGACAGCTACTACGAGCAGTACTTC

abundance: .
v_gene: TRBV5-5
d_gene: TRBD2
j_gene: TRBJ2-1
CDR3aa: CASSLKLAGGSYNEQFF
CDR3nt: TGTGCCAGCAGCTTGAAGCTAGCGGGGGGGTCCTACAATGAGCAGTTCTTC

abundance: .
v_gene: TRBV11-2
d_gene: .
j_gene: TRBJ2-3
CDR3aa: CASSPLIRVHPTDTQYF
CDR3nt: TGTGCCAGCAGCCCCTTGATACGGGTCCACCCCACAGATACGCAGTATTTT

abundance: .
v_gene: TRBV6-1
d_gene: .
j_gene: TRBJ2-1
CDR3aa: CASSEYGKGGEQFF
CDR3nt: TGTGCCAGCAGTGAATATGGTAAGGGAGGTGAGCAGTTCTTC

abundance: .
v_gene: TRBV5-5
d_gene: TRBD1
j_gene: TRBJ2-2
CDR3aa: CASSSLTGANTGELFF
CDR3nt: TGTGCCAGCAGCTCATTGACAGGGGCGAACACCGGGGAGCTGTTTTTT

abundance: .
v_gene: TRBV5-1
d_gene: .
j_gene: TRBJ2-1
CDR3aa: CASSGGSSYNEQFF
CDR3nt: TGCGCCAGCAGCGGTGGCAGCTCCTACAATGAGCAGTTCTTC

abundance: once
v_gene: TRBV13
d_gene: TRBD2
j_gene: TRBJ2-3
CDR3aa: CASRSGVGTDTQYF
CDR3nt: TGTGCCAGCAGGAGCGGGGTGGGCACAGATACGCAGTATTTT

abundance: once
v_gene: TRBV2
d_gene: TRBD2
j_gene: TRBJ2-7
CDR3aa: CASSELAGEGWEQYF
CDR3nt: TGTGCCAGCAGTGAGCTAGCGGGAGAAGGGTGGGAGCAGTACTTC

abundance: .
v_gene: TRBV7-2
d_gene: TRBD1
j_gene: TRBJ1-1
CDR3aa: CASSFRGRITEAFF
CDR3nt: TGTGCCAGCAGCTTCAGGGGGCGGATCACTGAAGCTTTCTTT

abundance: .
v_gene: TRBV5-5
d_gene: TRBD1
j_gene: TRBJ2-7
CDR3aa: CASSPGGIRDEQYF
CDR3nt: TGTGCCAGCAGCCCAGGGGGCATTAGGGACGAGCAGTACTTC

abundance: .
v_gene: TRBV2
d_gene: TRBD1
j_gene: TRBJ2-1
CDR3aa: CASSKQGGSYNEQFF
CDR3nt: TGTGCCAGCAGTAAACAGGGGGGCTCCTACAATGAGCAGTTCTTC

abundance: .
v_gene: TRBV2
d_gene: TRBD1
j_gene: TRBJ1-2
CDR3aa: CASSETGPAGGYTF
CDR3nt: TGTGCCAGCAGCGAGACAGGGCCCGCCGGCGGCTACACCTTC

abundance: .
v_gene: TRBV2
d_gene: TRBD1
j_gene: TRBJ1-5
CDR3aa: CASRDSRAIYQPQHF
CDR3nt: TGTGCCAGTAGGGACAGCCGAGCAATATATCAGCCCCAGCATTTT

abundance: .
v_gene: TRBV7-9
d_gene: .
j_gene: TRBJ2-1
CDR3aa: CASSLAYKNRNEQFF
CDR3nt: TGTGCCAGCAGCTTAGCCTATAAAAACCGCAATGAGCAGTTCTTC

abundance: .
v_gene: TRBV7-6
d_gene: TRBD1
j_gene: TRBJ1-2
CDR3aa: CASSLGQGYGYTF
CDR3nt: TGTGCCAGCAGTCTTGGACAGGGGTATGGCTACACCTTC

abundance: .
v_gene: TRBV6-1
d_gene: .
j_gene: TRBJ2-7
CDR3aa: CASSEGGIFYEQYF
CDR3nt: TGTGCCAGCAGTGAAGGGGGCATTTTTTACGAGCAGTACTTC

abundance: .
v_gene: TRBV6-4
d_gene: .
j_gene: TRBJ1-6
CDR3aa: CASSDDTGSPLHF
CDR3nt: TGTGCCAGCAGTGACGATACAGGTTCACCCCTCCACTTT

abundance: .
v_gene: TRBV5-1
d_gene: .
j_gene: TRBJ2-2
CDR3aa: CASSLERRNTGELFF
CDR3nt: TGCGCCAGCAGCTTGGAGCGGAGAAACACCGGGGAGCTGTTTTTT

abundance: .
v_gene: TRBV19
d_gene: TRBD2
j_gene: TRBJ2-1
CDR3aa: CASTTGTRGHNEQFF
CDR3nt: TGTGCCAGTACCACCGGGACTAGGGGCCACAATGAGCAGTTCTTC

abundance: few
v_gene: TRBV2
d_gene: TRBD1
j_gene: TRBJ1-1
CDR3aa: CASAGQAMNTEAFF
CDR3nt: TGTGCCAGCGCCGGACAGGCGATGAACACTGAAGCTTTCTTT

abundance: .
v_gene: TRBV29-1
d_gene: TRBD2
j_gene: TRBJ2-7
CDR3aa: CSVGGLADVYEQYF
CDR3nt: TGCAGCGTTGGGGGACTAGCGGATGTCTACGAGCAGTACTTC

abundance: .
v_gene: TRBV28
d_gene: TRBD1
j_gene: TRBJ2-5
CDR3aa: CASSPRTGGAWETQYF
CDR3nt: TGTGCCAGCAGTCCGAGGACAGGGGGCGCGTGGGAGACCCAGTACTTC

abundance: .
v_gene: TRBV5-1
d_gene: .
j_gene: TRBJ2-2
CDR3aa: CASSWTEANTGELFF
CDR3nt: TGCGCCAGCAGCTGGACAGAGGCGAACACCGGGGAGCTGTTTTTT